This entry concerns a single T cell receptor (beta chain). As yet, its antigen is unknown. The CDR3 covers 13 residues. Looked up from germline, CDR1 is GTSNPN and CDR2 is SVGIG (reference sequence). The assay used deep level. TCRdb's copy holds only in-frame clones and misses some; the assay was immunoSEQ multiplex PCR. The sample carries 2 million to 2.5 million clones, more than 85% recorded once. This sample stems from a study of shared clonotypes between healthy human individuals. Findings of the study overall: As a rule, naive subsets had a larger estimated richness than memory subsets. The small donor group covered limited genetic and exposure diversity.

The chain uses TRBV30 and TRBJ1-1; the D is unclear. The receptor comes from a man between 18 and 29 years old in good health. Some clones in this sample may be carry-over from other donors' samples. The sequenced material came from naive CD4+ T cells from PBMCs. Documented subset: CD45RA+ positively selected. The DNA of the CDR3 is TGTGTTTGTGGGAGGAAAGGAGGTACTGAAGCTTTCTTT. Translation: CVCGRKGGTEAFF.